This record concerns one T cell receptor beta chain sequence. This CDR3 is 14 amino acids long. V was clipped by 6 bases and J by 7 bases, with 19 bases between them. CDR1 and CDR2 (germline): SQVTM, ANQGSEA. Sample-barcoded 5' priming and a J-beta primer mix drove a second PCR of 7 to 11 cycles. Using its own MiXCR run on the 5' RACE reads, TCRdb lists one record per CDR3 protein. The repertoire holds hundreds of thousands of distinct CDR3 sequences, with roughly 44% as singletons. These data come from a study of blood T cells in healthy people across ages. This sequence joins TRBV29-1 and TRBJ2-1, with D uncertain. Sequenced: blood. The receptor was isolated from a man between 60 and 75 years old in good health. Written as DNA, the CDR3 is TGCAGCGTCCGCGACAATACGCAGGAGAATGAGCAGTTCTTC. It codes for CSVRDNTQENEQFF.